These 16 T cell receptor beta chains were all obtained from the same sample, sequenced in a study of T cells after yellow fever vaccination. TCRdb itself ran the 5' RACE reads through MiXCR, one entry per CDR3 protein. Of 450,000 to 650,000 distinct CDR3 sequences in the sample, around an eighth were seen once. The specimen comprised PBMCs, sampled on the day of the yellow fever booster vaccination. The receptors come from a young man who received the YFV17D yellow fever vaccine.

This clonotype was counted a few times. The gene calls are TRBV19 and TRBJ2-6, with D unresolved. Germline V gene sequence: CDR1 LNHDA, CDR2 SQIVND (reference sequence). V dropped 11 bases and J dropped 2 bases, with 13 bases sitting between them. The CDR3 sequence is 14 residues long. In DNA form, the CDR3 reads TGTGCCGGGTCCCCAGGTGCTGGGGCCAACGTCCTGACTTTC. Translated, it gives CAGSPGAGANVLTF.

This clonotype was recorded a few times. The rearrangement links TRBV25-1 to TRBJ2-1; 10 bases map to TRBD2. CDR1 and CDR2 from the germline V gene are MGHDK and SYGVNS. The J segment lost 3 bases and the V segment lost 5 bases, leaving 13 bases of the junction unmatched. This CDR3 contains 18 residues. The CDR3 sequence is CASSPHGGSGRYYNEQFF. The CDR3 DNA reads TGTGCCAGCAGTCCCCATGGGGGTAGCGGGAGGTACTACAATGAGCAGTTCTTC.

V usage is TRBV18 and J usage is TRBJ2-5; a weak D match, TRBD2 (6 bases). The CDR3 has 14 amino acids. The V and J ends lost 4 bases and 2 bases respectively, with 11 bases between them. The germline V gene encodes CDR1 KGHSH and CDR2 LQKENI. This chain's CDR3 is CASSHMAGQETQYF. CDR3 DNA: TGTGCCAGCTCACACATGGCGGGACAAGAGACCCAGTACTTC.

In its sample, this clonotype was seen a few times. V is TRBV18 and J is TRBJ2-1; D is perhaps TRBD2 (6 bases). Germline CDR1 reads KGHSH; CDR2 reads LQKENI. Trimming left V 2 bases short and J 9 bases short, with 20 bases between. This CDR3 is 16 amino acids long. The CDR3 nucleotides read TGTGCCAGCTCACCAGGGTATAGCGGAGGCGGTGGTGAGCAGTTCTTC. It yields the protein CASSPGYSGGGGEQFF.

The gene calls are TRBV27 and TRBJ2-3; D possibly corresponds to TRBD2 (6 bases). Germline V CDR1 and CDR2: MNHEY, SMNVEV (reference sequence). V lost 1 base and J 3 bases, leaving 14 bases between the germline ends. The CDR3 has 16 residues. The CDR3 sequence: CASSLFGGVGTDTQYF. As DNA, the CDR3 is TGTGCCAGCAGTTTATTCGGGGGAGTCGGAACAGATACGCAGTATTTT.

This sequence joins TRBV29-1 and TRBJ2-3; TRBD1 agrees at 9 bases. The CDR3 has 14 residues. The germline gives CDR1 SQVTM, CDR2 ANQGSEA. Unmatched junction bases numbered 9, after V lost 7 bases and J lost 4 bases. The CDR3: CSAATGQGSDTQYF. Here the CDR3 DNA reads TGCAGCGCCGCTACGGGACAGGGCTCAGATACGCAGTATTTT.

The chain joins TRBV29-1 to TRBJ2-1; tentative D call: TRBD2 (6 bases). Germline V gene data show CDR1 as SQVTM and CDR2 as ANQGSEA. This CDR3 has 14 amino acids. Deletions cut 7 bases from V and 4 bases from J, with 17 bases between. CDR3 DNA sequence: TGCAGCGGTAAGACAAGTGGACTATACAATGAGCAGTTCTTC. It codes for CSGKTSGLYNEQFF.

This clonotype was recorded a few times. This chain uses TRBV14 with TRBJ2-7; 7 positions agree with TRBD1. With 1 base clipped from V and 2 bases from J, the junction kept 8 bases outside the gene matches. The CDR3 has 16 residues. Germline CDR1 and CDR2: SGHDN and FVKESK. This chain's CDR3 is CASSQGGTENTYEQYF. CDR3 bases: TGTGCCAGCAGCCAAGGTGGGACAGAGAACACCTACGAGCAGTACTTC.

The V and J genes are TRBV6-1 and TRBJ2-7; D unresolved. The CDR3 is 13 amino acids. Germline CDR1 is MNHNS and CDR2 is SASEGT. V was clipped by 0 bases and J by 3 bases, with 6 bases between them. This CDR3 is CASSEALGYEQYF. CDR3 nucleotide sequence: TGTGCCAGCAGTGAAGCTCTTGGCTACGAGCAGTACTTC.

The sample holds a few counts of this clonotype. The CDR3 DNA reads TGTGCCAGTAGTATGGGAGGGTCAGGGGCCAACGTCCTGACTTTC. Translated, it gives CASSMGGSGANVLTF. J is TRBJ2-6 and V is TRBV19; 7 positions agree with TRBD2. Germline CDR1 is LNHDA and CDR2 is SQIVND (reference sequence). The trim removed 3 bases at V and 4 bases at J, leaving 3 bases unmatched. The CDR3 spans 15 residues. Drawing the rest from reference TRBV19 and TRBJ2-6, the complete variable domain is DGGITQSPKYLFRKEGQNVTLSCEQNLNHDAMYWYRQDPGQGLRLIYYSQIVNDFQKGDIAEGYSVSREKKESFPLTVTSAQKNPTAFYLCASSMGGSGANVLTFGAGSRLTVL.

The V and J genes are TRBV20-1 and TRBJ1-2; no firm D call. Trimming took off 2 bases at V and 4 bases at J, with 5 bases between the two ends. CDR3 length equals 11 residues. The germline V gene encodes CDR1 DFQATT and CDR2 SNEGSKA (reference sequence). The CDR3 sequence is CSARQSYGYTF. The CDR3 region has the DNA TGCAGTGCTAGACAGAGCTATGGCTACACCTTC.

This clonotype was seen more than once but under ten times. The J gene is TRBJ2-1, the V gene TRBV19, with 9 bases identical to TRBD1. V lost 6 bases to trimming and J lost 2 bases; unmatched junction nucleotides: 5. The CDR3 consists of 15 residues. Germline V gives CDR1 LNHDA, CDR2 SQIVND (reference sequence). The CDR3 region has the DNA TGTGCCAGTAGAACAGGGGGCCCTCCCTACAATGAGCAGTTCTTC. Translating it yields CASRTGGPPYNEQFF.

This clonotype was seen more than once but under ten times. The chain is built from TRBV5-1 and TRBJ2-3; possibly TRBD2 for D (6 bases). The CDR3 consists of 14 residues. Trimming took 7 bases from V and 2 from J, leaving 14 bases between them. Germline-derived CDR1 and CDR2 are SGHRS and YFSETQ. In DNA form, the CDR3 reads TGCGCCAGCCAACTAGCACCTAACACAGATACGCAGTATTTT. It encodes CASQLAPNTDTQYF.

The rearrangement uses TRBV6-2 or TRBV6-3 and TRBJ1-5; 7 positions match TRBD1. This CDR3 is built from 13 residues. V trimming: 7 bases; J trimming: 5 bases; junction bases outside the gene matches: 5. Germline loops: CDR1 MNHEY, CDR2 SVGEGT. CDR3 DNA sequence: TGTGCCAGCACCCCAGGGGGAGATCAGCCCCAGCATTTT. It codes for CASTPGGDQPQHF.

This clonotype was detected many times. The chain links TRBV18 to TRBJ2-1, with 7 bases fitting TRBD2. CDR1 and CDR2 from the germline V gene are KGHSH and LQKENI. This CDR3 contains 13 residues. Trimming cost V 6 bases and J 6 bases; bases outside gene matches: 5. CDR3 region: CASSRREGNEQFF. For the CDR3, the DNA is TGTGCCAGCTCTCGCAGGGAGGGCAATGAGCAGTTCTTC.

This chain joins TRBV24-1 and TRBJ2-3, with D perhaps matching TRBD1 or TRBD2 (5 bases each). Germline V lookup: CDR1 KGHDR, CDR2 SFDVKD. The CDR3 consists of 14 residues. The ends were cut back, 4 bases at V and 6 bases at J, with 13 bases in the middle. The CDR3 nucleotides read TGTGCCACCAGTGACGGGACGGAGTACGATACGCAGTATTTT. This sequence encodes CATSDGTEYDTQYF.